This TCR beta chain stems from a study of blood T cell repertoires in COVID-19. Study details: PBMCs, B-cell-depleted T cells, or T cells were the source of the cDNA or gDNA that made up the material.

This CDR3 comprises 16 residues. Deletions cut 3 bases from V and 3 bases from J, with 19 bases between. CDR1 is SGHDT, CDR2 YYEEEE, per germline. Clinical history reported by participants formed the basis on which cohorts were assigned. Sequencing was performed with immunoSEQ multiplex PCR; in TCRdb, only in-frame clones are kept and a portion is missing. Here the sample spans about 200,000 clones, around 82% being singletons. The sample consisted of PBMCs or T cells enriched from blood (not recorded which). The TCR was taken from a woman aged 45-59 years who had been exposed to COVID-19. This chain joins TRBV5-6 and TRBJ2-7; D not resolved. Here the CDR3 DNA reads TGTGCCAGCAGCTCACCGTCCGAACTAAGCGACTACGAGCAGTACTTC. It specifies CASSSPSELSDYEQYF.